The sequence of this T cell receptor beta chain was determined in a study of blood T cell repertoires in COVID-19. Germline-derived CDR1 and CDR2 are SGHRS and YFSETQ. The CDR3 is 15 residues long. The V and J ends lost 5 bases and 0 bases respectively, with 14 bases between them. Original data processing: Amplification from reference gene primers served as the basis for estimated nucleated cell counts. TCRdb's table, derived via immunoSEQ multiplex PCR, lists solely in-frame clones and lacks some. The V and J calls and clone size are taken from that table; D and trimming were inferred from the DNA. The sample yields about 250,000 clones, about 86% seen once.

The rearrangement links TRBV5-1 to TRBJ1-1; D may be TRBD1 (5 bases). What was sequenced was peripheral blood. This receptor was taken from a man older than 75 with acute or convalescent COVID-19. CDR3 bases: TGCGCCAGCAGGGAAGGAGGGGCACTGAACACTGAAGCTTTCTTT. Its protein is CASREGGALNTEAFF.